The next 9 T cell receptor beta chains were all read from a single sample in a study of blood T cell repertoires in COVID-19. Some clones are missing from TCRdb's copy, which holds only in-frame ones; the method was immunoSEQ multiplex PCR. Of 240,000 or so clones in the sample, about 80% were seen once. The sequencing input was peripheral blood. The origin of the receptors is a man aged 25-45 years who had recovered from COVID-19.

The chain links TRBV9 to TRBJ2-5; D may be TRBD2 (7 bases). Trimming took off 4 bases at V and 4 bases at J, with 29 bases between the two ends. CDR1 and CDR2 (germline): SGDLS, YYNGEE. This CDR3 is built from 19 residues. CDR3 in DNA: TGTGCCAGCAGCCCAACATGGGGGGGCCGCGGGACGAGAGGAGAGACCCAGTACTTC. Its protein is CASSPTWGGRGTRGETQYF.

The chain combines TRBV7-2 with TRBJ2-3; 9 bases are shared with TRBD1. The CDR3 covers 17 residues. The ends lost 1 base at V and 3 bases at J; junction bases unmatched: 8. Looked up from germline, CDR1 is SGHTA and CDR2 is FQGNSA. The chain's CDR3 is CASSLGFRGQGTDTQYF. DNA for the CDR3: TGTGCCAGCAGCTTAGGCTTTCGAGGACAGGGGACAGATACGCAGTATTTT.

J is TRBJ1-4 and V is TRBV19; tentatively, D is TRBD1 (6 bases). The V end was cut by 10 bases, the J end by 8 bases, with 20 bases between. Germline CDR1 and CDR2: LNHDA and SQIVND (reference sequence). The CDR3 contains 14 residues. This chain's CDR3 is CATVDRPEGEKLFF. As DNA, the CDR3 is TGTGCCACCGTGGACAGACCGGAAGGGGAAAAACTGTTTTTT.

The rearrangement links TRBV3-1 (or the pseudogene TRBV3-2) to TRBJ1-3, with 8 bases matching TRBD1. The CDR3 contains 15 residues. V lost 5 bases, J lost 8 bases, and 11 bases stayed unmatched. Per the germline V gene, CDR1 is LGHDT and CDR2 is YNNKEL (reference sequence). CDR3 amino acids: CASSTHQGAMDTIYF. CDR3 bases: TGTGCCAGCAGCACCCATCAGGGGGCGATGGACACCATATATTTT.

Only one count was recorded for this clone. The chain links TRBV4-2 to TRBJ2-2; 10 bases fit TRBD2. This CDR3 is 18 amino acids long. The germline gives CDR1 LGHNA, CDR2 YNFKEQ. Trimming removed 0 bases from V and 7 bases from J; junction bases left unmatched: 11. The CDR3 reads CASSQESQRGGRVGELFF. CDR3 nucleotide sequence: TGTGCCAGCAGCCAAGAGTCCCAGCGGGGGGGCCGAGTCGGGGAGCTGTTTTTT.

In DNA form, the CDR3 reads TGTGCCAGCAGTTACGGGACAGTGATAGATAGCAATCAGCCCCAGCATTTT. It specifies CASSYGTVIDSNQPQHF. The chain is built from TRBV6-2 or TRBV6-3 and TRBJ1-5, with 7 bases fitting TRBD1. The CDR3 sequence is 17 residues long. Losses at the gene ends were 2 bases for V and 0 bases for J; bases not matched to a gene: 7. The germline V gene encodes CDR1 MNHEY and CDR2 SVGEGT.

This clone has a single count. V is TRBV3-1 (or the pseudogene TRBV3-2) and J is TRBJ2-1; TRBD2 agrees at 11 bases. Per germline, CDR1 LGHDT and CDR2 YNNKEL (reference sequence). V trimming: 4 bases; J trimming: 6 bases; junction bases outside the gene matches: 5. The CDR3 covers 15 residues. In DNA form, the CDR3 reads TGTGCCAGCAGCCCGGGACTAGCGGAAACCAATGAGCAGTTCTTC. Protein product: CASSPGLAETNEQFF.

Only a few counts were recorded for this clone. The V and J genes are TRBV4-2 and TRBJ1-2; D is perhaps TRBD1 (5 bases). Germline assignment: CDR1 LGHNA and CDR2 YNFKEQ. V dropped 1 base and J dropped 3 bases, with 12 bases sitting between them. The CDR3 has 15 amino acids. This CDR3 reads CASSQGQTSDYGYTF. DNA of the CDR3: TGTGCCAGCAGCCAAGGACAGACGAGCGACTATGGCTACACCTTC.

This rearrangement joins TRBV28 to TRBJ1-5; TRBD1 matches 8 bases. This CDR3 spans 14 amino acids. Germline CDR1 reads MDHEN; CDR2 reads SYDVKM. The J segment lost 6 bases and the V segment lost 3 bases, leaving 4 bases of the junction unmatched. The CDR3 nucleotides are TGTGCCAGCAGTTTTAACGGACAGGGTCAGCCCCAGCATTTT. Translation gives CASSFNGQGQPQHF.